This T cell receptor beta chain was recorded in a study of identical twins. Study-level points and caveats: Cord blood's abundant beta clonotypes had fewer insertions, unlike memory repertoires. Partly confounded zero-insertion analyses could result from invariant MAIT and iNKT cells.

Via MiXCR, TCRdb re-called the 5' RACE reads, giving one row per CDR3 protein. The sample includes hundreds of thousands of distinct CDR3 sequences, more than 9% seen only once; the top ten take around 1.6%. Details on this clonotype: Its antigen is as yet unknown.

CDR1 is KGHDR and CDR2 is SFDVKD in the germline V gene. The CDR3 extends over 15 amino acids. The V end lost 7 bases, the J end lost 3 bases, and 14 bases lay between the germline ends. These data also featured in a second study, about yellow fever vaccine responses in identical twins. That study adds: Among the twins, the vaccine T cell response reportedly seemed partly convergent and partly personalized.

The sample consisted of PBMCs. The origin of this receptor is a woman between 18 and 30 years old in good health. The chain combines TRBV24-1 with TRBJ2-2, with D possibly being TRBD2 (8 bases). DNA for the CDR3: TGTGCCACCAGCGGGAGGGGGCGCGACACCGGGGAGCTGTTTTTT. Translation: CATSGRGRDTGELFF.